The 21 T cell receptor beta chains reported below all come from one sample, sequenced in a study of blood T cell repertoires in COVID-19. TCRdb keeps only in-frame clones here, not all; method: immunoSEQ multiplex PCR. The sample records some 290,000 clones, approximately 90% being singletons. Input material: PBMCs or T cells enriched from blood (not recorded which). All receptors come from a woman aged 40 to 50 with acute COVID-19.

J is TRBJ2-7 and V is TRBV5-6; 9 bases align to TRBD1. CDR1 SGHDT and CDR2 YYEEEE come from the germline V gene. The CDR3 has 13 amino acids. The junction had 2 bases not matched to a gene; V was cut back by 4 bases and J by 3 bases. The CDR3 reads CASSPDRGYEQYF. The CDR3 bases are TGTGCCAGCAGCCCGGACAGGGGCTACGAGCAGTACTTC. Combining the CDR3 with reference TRBV5-6 and TRBJ2-7 gives the whole variable domain DAGVTQSPTHLIKTRGQQVTLRCSPKSGHDTVSWYQQALGQGPQFIFQYYEEEERQRGNFPDRFSGHQFPNYSSELNVNALLLGDSALYLCASSPDRGYEQYFGPGTRLTVT.

This chain connects TRBV5-1 to TRBJ2-7, with TRBD1 matching over 7 bases. After removal of 3 bases from V and 2 bases from J, the junction contained 5 bases not matched to a gene. From germline, CDR1 is SGHRS and CDR2 YFSETQ. The CDR3 contains 14 residues. CDR3 residues: CASSSGQATYEQYF. The CDR3 DNA sequence: TGCGCCAGCAGCTCCGGACAGGCTACCTACGAGCAGTACTTC.

This chain uses TRBV4-3 with TRBJ1-1; 7 bases align to TRBD1. Losses at the gene ends were 4 bases for V and 1 base for J; bases not matched to a gene: 0. The CDR3 is made up of 13 amino acids. Germline V gene lookup returns CDR1 LGHNA and CDR2 YSLEER. CDR3 protein: CASSRTGNTEAFF. The CDR3 DNA is TGCGCCAGCAGCCGGACAGGGAACACTGAAGCTTTCTTT.

This CDR3 reads CASSLQGLNQPQHF. The CDR3 bases are TGTGCCAGCAGTTTACAGGGTCTCAATCAGCCCCAGCATTTT. V and J are TRBV28 and TRBJ1-5; D possibly corresponds to TRBD1 (5 bases). The V and J ends lost 2 bases and 3 bases respectively, with 8 bases between them. CDR3 length: 14 residues. In germline, CDR1 is MDHEN, CDR2 SYDVKM.

The rearrangement joins TRBV7-8 to TRBJ1-1, with TRBD1 matching over 9 bases. J lost 1 base, V lost 5 bases, and 5 bases had no gene match. The CDR3 spans 15 residues. The V gene's germline CDR1 is SGHVS and CDR2 FQNEAQ. CDR3 sequence reads: CASSHGQGKNTEAFF. DNA for the CDR3: TGTGCCAGCAGCCATGGACAGGGGAAGAACACTGAAGCTTTCTTT.

The V call is TRBV30, the J call TRBJ2-6, with D tentatively TRBD2 (6 bases). The length of the CDR3 is 15 residues. The germline V gene has CDR1 GTSNPN and CDR2 SVGIG (reference sequence). With 5 bases removed from V and 0 bases from J, the gap between germline ends came to 11 bases. CDR3 coding DNA: TGTGCCTGGGCCACCGGGAGCTCTGGGGCCAACGTCCTGACTTTC. Its protein is CAWATGSSGANVLTF.

The gene calls are TRBV18 and TRBJ2-1, with TRBD2 matching 14 bases. The germline CDR1 and CDR2 sequences are KGHSH and LQKENI. The CDR3 spans 20 residues. Trimming at V came to 3 bases and at J to 7 bases, leaving 17 bases not matched to a gene. The CDR3 DNA is TGTGCCAGCTCACCGCCGTCGCCGGGACTAGCGGGAGCAAAGGGGAATGAGCAGTTCTTC. Amino acid sequence: CASSPPSPGLAGAKGNEQFF.

The V call is TRBV4-2, the J call TRBJ2-1; 7 bases align to TRBD2. The germline gives CDR1 LGHNA, CDR2 YNFKEQ. V lost 0 bases, J lost 15 bases, and 23 bases stayed unmatched. The CDR3 is 18 residues long. CDR3 loop: CASSQELLWERGDDLPFF. CDR3 DNA sequence: TGTGCCAGCAGCCAAGAGTTACTTTGGGAGCGGGGAGACGATTTACCGTTCTTC.

The chain joins TRBV4-1 to TRBJ1-1; TRBD1 is a possible D gene (6 bases). Germline V gene sequence: CDR1 MGHRA, CDR2 YSYEKL. The CDR3 contains 12 residues. Trimming stripped 3 bases from V and 11 bases from J, with 13 bases between. Here the CDR3 DNA reads TGCGCCAGCAGCCAGGCGCAGGGGAAGGCTTTCTTT. Its protein product is CASSQAQGKAFF.

The V and J genes are TRBV11-3 and TRBJ2-1; D uncertain. The CDR3 runs to 11 residues. Germline V gene lookup returns CDR1 SGHNT and CDR2 YENEEA. Trimming stripped 1 base from V and 9 bases from J, with 4 bases between. The CDR3 DNA sequence: TGTGCCAGCAGCTTAGCTTCTGAGCAGTTCTTC. Amino acids: CASSLASEQFF.

The J gene is TRBJ1-2, the V gene TRBV19, with TRBD1 matching over 9 bases. Looked up from germline, CDR1 is LNHDA and CDR2 is SQIVND (reference sequence). The CDR3 runs to 14 residues. Trimming cost V 5 bases and J 5 bases; bases outside gene matches: 6. The chain's CDR3 is CASSYPGTGYGYTF. In DNA, the CDR3 is TGTGCCAGTAGTTATCCCGGGACAGGGTATGGCTACACCTTC.

V gene TRBV7-2 combines with J gene TRBJ2-2; 7 bases agree with TRBD1. This CDR3 is 15 amino acids long. Germline CDR1 is SGHTA and CDR2 is FQGNSA. V lost 5 bases, J lost 7 bases, and 10 bases stayed unmatched. CDR3 sequence: CASSLGDREGGELFF. The CDR3 nucleotides read TGTGCCAGCAGCCTCGGAGACAGGGAAGGCGGGGAGCTGTTTTTT.

The V call is TRBV2, the J call TRBJ1-5, with no clear D. V lost 1 base, J lost 0 bases, and 7 bases lay in between. CDR1 is SNHLY, CDR2 FYNNEI, per germline. The CDR3 has 15 residues. The CDR3 sequence: CASSEVRGSNQPQHF. Here the CDR3 DNA reads TGTGCCAGCAGTGAAGTTCGGGGTAGCAATCAGCCCCAGCATTTT.

This chain connects TRBV3-1 (or the pseudogene TRBV3-2) to TRBJ2-7; TRBD1 matches 10 bases. The CDR3 spans 17 residues. Trimming at V came to 2 bases and at J to 2 bases, leaving 9 bases not matched to a gene. Germline assignment: CDR1 LGHDT and CDR2 YNNKEL (reference sequence). The CDR3 sequence is CASSQTKTGTGAYEQYF. DNA of the CDR3: TGTGCCAGCAGCCAAACCAAAACCGGGACAGGGGCCTACGAGCAGTACTTC.

The genes are TRBV14 and TRBJ2-3, with TRBD2 identical over 12 bases. The CDR3 sequence is 15 residues long. V trimming: 4 bases; J trimming: 1 base; junction bases outside the gene matches: 0. From germline, CDR1 is SGHDN and CDR2 FVKESK. The CDR3, as DNA: TGTGCCAGCAGCCGACTAGCGGGAGGCACAGATACGCAGTATTTT. It yields the protein CASSRLAGGTDTQYF.

V is TRBV24-1 and J is TRBJ2-6, with 11 bases lining up with TRBD1. The CDR3 has 18 amino acids. CDR1 is KGHDR, CDR2 SFDVKD, per germline. Losses at the gene ends were 2 bases for V and 4 bases for J; bases not matched to a gene: 6. CDR3: CATSDSRDRGAGANVLTF. CDR3 bases: TGTGCCACCAGTGATTCAAGGGACAGGGGGGCGGGGGCCAACGTCCTGACTTTC.

The rearrangement links TRBV6-5 to TRBJ2-7, with 9 positions matching TRBD1. The CDR3 loop spans 14 amino acids. V lost 8 bases, J lost 4 bases, and 9 bases stayed unmatched. Germline values: CDR1 MNHEY, CDR2 SVGAGI. CDR3 in amino acids: CASGNTGGGYEQYF. The DNA of the CDR3 is TGTGCCAGCGGGAACACAGGGGGCGGGTACGAGCAGTACTTC.

J is TRBJ2-1 and V is TRBV12-1; TRBD2, the table's D call, lacks a check against the DNA. TRBV12-1 is a recognized pseudogene. The CDR3 spans 14 residues. The CDR3 DNA is TGTGCCAGCACTATTCCTAGCTCCTACAATGAGCAGTTCTTC. It translates to CASTIPSSYNEQFF.

The rearrangement uses TRBV15 and TRBJ1-5; TRBD1 matches at 9 bases. This CDR3 region has 15 residues. Germline assignment: CDR1 LNHNV and CDR2 YYDKDF (reference sequence). With 2 bases clipped from V and 7 bases from J, the junction kept 6 bases outside the gene matches. The CDR3 DNA follows: TGTGCCACCAGCAGAATAACAGGGGGCGGACAGCCCCAGCATTTT. Translated, it gives CATSRITGGGQPQHF. Drawing the rest from reference TRBV15 and TRBJ1-5, the complete variable domain is DAMVIQNPRYQVTQFGKPVTLSCSQTLNHNVMYWYQQKSSQAPKLLFHYYDKDFNNEADTPDNFQSRRPNTSFCFLDIRSPGLGDTAMYLCATSRITGGGQPQHFGDGTRLSIL.

V is TRBV2 and J is TRBJ1-5, with TRBD1 identical over 7 bases. J was trimmed by 3 bases and V by 9 bases; bases with no gene match: 5. The CDR3 spans 13 residues. Per germline, CDR1 SNHLY and CDR2 FYNNEI. CDR3 nucleotides: TGTGCCAGTGAGGGACAGATCAATCAGCCCCAGCATTTT. Protein sequence: CASEGQINQPQHF.

This chain links TRBV18 with TRBJ1-1; perhaps TRBD1 as D (6 bases). The CDR3 runs to 14 residues. Between the trimmed V and J ends, which lost 8 bases and 0 bases, there was a span of 13 bases. Germline V gene sequence: CDR1 KGHSH, CDR2 LQKENI. For the CDR3, the DNA is TGTGCCAGCACAGCGGCAGGGGTGAACACTGAAGCTTTCTTT. This translates into CASTAAGVNTEAFF.